These 27 T cell receptor beta chains were sequenced from one sample in a study of Ad26.COV2.S vaccination and SARS-CoV-2 variants. Treatment of the sample: 19 received Ad26.COV2.S at low or high dose, single or two shots; five or six received placebo; per-sample allocation not given. Sampling happened 63 days after the first vaccine or placebo injection. Clones were read by immunoSEQ multiplex PCR, and TCRdb kept only the in-frame ones, dropping some. The sample carries approximately 280,000 clones, about 90% recorded once. The sample in question was peripheral blood, obtained in a trial of Ad26.COV2.S vaccine versus placebo. The origin of the receptors is a person aged 18 to 65 who received the Ad26.COV2.S COVID-19 vaccine or a placebo.

The chain joins TRBV23-1 to TRBJ2-1, with 11 bases that match TRBD2. TRBV23-1 has ORF status, its function being uncertain. Unmatched junction bases numbered 15, after V lost 2 bases and J lost 0 bases. The CDR3 extends over 21 amino acids. CDR3 region: CASSQIRVLAGDLSSYNEQFF. The CDR3 DNA sequence: TGCGCCAGCAGTCAAATTAGAGTACTAGCGGGGGACTTGAGCTCCTACAATGAGCAGTTCTTC.

This chain joins TRBV11-2 and TRBJ1-1, with a tentative D call TRBD1 (6 bases). Germline CDR1 SGHAT, CDR2 FQNNGV. Trimming cost V 3 bases and J 1 base, with 9 bases left between them. This CDR3 is 14 amino acids long. CDR3 sequence: CASSFRTANTEAFF. The DNA of the CDR3 is TGTGCCAGCAGCTTCCGGACAGCGAACACTGAAGCTTTCTTT. The variable domain in full, with the rest retrieved from reference TRBV11-2 and TRBJ1-1, is EAGVAQSPRYKIIEKRQSVAFWCNPISGHATLYWYQQILGQGPKLLIQFQNNGVVDDSQLPKDRFSAERLKGVDSTLKIQPAKLEDSAVYLCASSFRTANTEAFFGQGTRLTVV.

This clone appeared a single time. The chain employs TRBV18 and TRBJ2-1; D unclear. Looked up from germline, CDR1 is KGHSH and CDR2 is LQKENI. V lost 3 bases to trimming and J lost 7 bases, with 25 bases between them. The CDR3 contains 18 residues. The CDR3 DNA is TGTGCCAGCTCACCCATACCTCCAACATCCGAATCGAAAAATGAGCAGTTCTTC. This encodes CASSPIPPTSESKNEQFF.

This clone was detected once. The CDR3 nucleotides are TGTGCCAGCAGTTACTCTCCAGCGGGGAACTACGAGCAGTACTTC. Its protein product is CASSYSPAGNYEQYF. The rearrangement joins TRBV6-2 or TRBV6-3 to TRBJ2-7; 7 nucleotides agree with TRBD2. Germline CDR1 is MNHEY and CDR2 is SVGEGT. V shed 0 bases and J 3 bases; nucleotides not matched to a gene: 5. The CDR3 contains 15 residues.

This chain connects TRBV10-3 to TRBJ1-1, with D uncertain. Germline loops: CDR1 ENHRY, CDR2 SYGVKD. The CDR3 is made up of 12 amino acids. Trimming took off 6 bases at V and 1 base at J, with 6 bases between the two ends. The chain's CDR3 is CAISSGNTEAFF. The CDR3 DNA reads as TGTGCCATCAGCTCAGGGAACACTGAAGCTTTCTTT.

The rearrangement links TRBV27 to TRBJ1-1, with 8 bases fitting TRBD1. Germline CDR1 is MNHEY and CDR2 is SMNVEV (reference sequence). The V gene end was trimmed by 5 bases and the J gene end by 4 bases; junction bases not matched to a gene: 6. The CDR3 is made up of 14 amino acids. The CDR3 region has the DNA TGTGCCAGCAGTCCACTTACAGGGGGCACTGAAGCTTTCTTT. As protein: CASSPLTGGTEAFF.

The chain carries TRBV6-5 and TRBJ2-1; 10 nucleotides align to TRBD2. This CDR3 is 15 amino acids long. Germline lookup yields CDR1 MNHEY and CDR2 SVGAGI. J lost 4 bases, V lost 6 bases, and 6 bases had no gene match. In nucleotides, the CDR3 is TGTGCCAGCAGGCAACTAGCGGGGAAATACAATGAGCAGTTCTTC. Translating gives CASRQLAGKYNEQFF.

The count of this clone is one. The CDR3 region is CASSLFGQGQYYGYTF. The CDR3 coding sequence is TGTGCCAGCAGTTTATTTGGACAGGGGCAATACTATGGCTACACCTTC. J is TRBJ1-2 and V is TRBV28, with 9 bases identical to TRBD1. J gave up 3 bases and V 1 base, and 6 bases lay outside the gene matches. The CDR3 loop spans 16 amino acids. Germline-derived CDR1 and CDR2 are MDHEN and SYDVKM.

The rearrangement uses TRBV25-1 and TRBJ1-3; 7 nucleotides line up with TRBD1. The V gene end was trimmed by 7 bases and the J gene end by 4 bases; junction bases not matched to a gene: 7. The CDR3 totals 14 residues. Germline V gives CDR1 MGHDK, CDR2 SYGVNS. The CDR3 loop is CASKQTGQGNTIYF. In nucleotides, the CDR3 is TGTGCCAGCAAGCAAACGGGACAGGGAAACACCATATATTTT.

J is TRBJ2-3 and V is TRBV11-2; 7 nucleotides line up with TRBD2. Trimming cost V 3 bases and J 4 bases; bases outside gene matches: 1. Germline CDR1 reads SGHAT; CDR2 reads FQNNGV. This CDR3 is built from 13 residues. CDR3 in DNA: TGTGCCAGCAGCTTTCGGGGGGCAGATACGCAGTATTTT. This translates into CASSFRGADTQYF.

The CDR3 here is CASSYGGPGVNTEAFF. The CDR3, as DNA: TGTGCCAGCAGTTACGGGGGACCAGGGGTGAACACTGAAGCTTTCTTT. The V call is TRBV6-5, the J call TRBJ1-1, with D possibly being TRBD1 (6 bases). Germline CDR1 reads MNHEY; CDR2 reads SVGAGI. Trimming took off 2 bases at V and 0 bases at J, with 13 bases between the two ends. The CDR3 spans 16 residues.

As concerns this clone: Other DNA sequences in the sample encode the same CDR3. The chain couples TRBV6-4 to TRBJ2-1, with TRBD1 matching 8 bases. Trimming took 5 bases from V and 0 from J; bases not matched to a gene: 3. Germline V lookup: CDR1 MRHNA, CDR2 SNTAGT. CDR3 size: 15 residues. DNA for the CDR3: TGTGCCAGCAGTCCGGGGACAGGCTCCTACAATGAGCAGTTCTTC. Translation gives CASSPGTGSYNEQFF.

This clone was found once. The CDR3 sequence: CASSLAGGLGETQYF. CDR3 coding DNA: TGTGCCAGCAGCTTAGCGGGAGGGCTAGGAGAGACCCAGTACTTC. This chain uses TRBV7-7 with TRBJ2-5, with 7 bases matching TRBD2. The CDR3 consists of 15 residues. Germline-derived CDR1 and CDR2 are SSHAT and FNYEAQ (reference sequence). The J segment lost 4 bases and the V segment lost 0 bases, leaving 5 bases of the junction unmatched.

The rearrangement uses TRBV5-4 and TRBJ2-5, with 7 bases that match TRBD2. Germline trimming cut 4 bases from V and 4 bases from J; bases unmatched to any gene: 7. The CDR3 is 14 residues long. The germline V gene has CDR1 SGHNT and CDR2 YYREEE (reference sequence). The CDR3 sequence is CASSLVGEGETQYF. The CDR3 nucleotides read TGTGCCAGCAGCCTGGTGGGGGAGGGAGAGACCCAGTACTTC.

There are a few counts of this clone. This chain links TRBV12-3 or TRBV12-4 with TRBJ1-2, with 10 bases fitting TRBD1. CDR3 length: 13 residues. The V gene end was trimmed by 4 bases and the J gene end by 8 bases; junction bases not matched to a gene: 4. CDR3 bases: TGTGCCAGCAGTTCGGACAGGGGGGGAGGCTACACCTTC. As protein: CASSSDRGGGYTF.

This clone came up once. V is TRBV19 and J is TRBJ1-2; 7 bases match TRBD1. V lost 2 bases and J lost 4; bases outside the gene matches: 7. CDR1 is LNHDA and CDR2 is SQIVND in the germline V gene (reference sequence). The CDR3 contains 15 residues. CDR3 in amino acids: CASSIPGQSLYGYTF. DNA for the CDR3: TGTGCCAGTAGTATACCGGGACAGAGTCTCTATGGCTACACCTTC. Full variable domain (rest looked up from reference TRBV19 and TRBJ1-2): DGGITQSPKYLFRKEGQNVTLSCEQNLNHDAMYWYRQDPGQGLRLIYYSQIVNDFQKGDIAEGYSVSREKKESFPLTVTSAQKNPTAFYLCASSIPGQSLYGYTFGSGTRLTVV.

V is TRBV19 and J is TRBJ1-4; no firm D call. Germline V gives CDR1 LNHDA, CDR2 SQIVND (reference sequence). The CDR3 has 16 residues. Trimming took off 2 bases at V and 11 bases at J, with 21 bases between the two ends. CDR3: CASSITPGPTPGKLFF. As DNA, the CDR3 is TGTGCCAGTAGTATAACTCCCGGACCGACGCCTGGGAAACTGTTTTTT.

This chain joins TRBV10-3 and TRBJ1-1, with D perhaps matching TRBD1 (5 bases). The V gene's germline CDR1 is ENHRY and CDR2 SYGVKD. V shed 11 bases and J shed 0 bases, with 19 bases lying between them. The CDR3 covers 15 residues. The CDR3: CASKPGGNMNTEAFF. In nucleotides, the CDR3 is TGTGCCTCCAAACCTGGGGGAAACATGAACACTGAAGCTTTCTTT.

The chain joins TRBV5-1 to TRBJ1-6; TRBD1 is a possible D gene (5 bases). V was trimmed by 0 bases and J by 6 bases, leaving 10 bases between them. This CDR3 contains 15 residues. Germline lookup yields CDR1 SGHRS and CDR2 YFSETQ. For the CDR3, the DNA is TGCGCCAGCAGCTTGGAGGCAGGGACTAATTCACCCCTCCACTTT. This gives the protein CASSLEAGTNSPLHF.

The chain has TRBV13 and TRBJ1-2; TRBD1 matches 11 bases. The germline CDR1 and CDR2 sequences are PRHDT and FYEKMQ (reference sequence). Unmatched junction bases numbered 8, after V lost 4 bases and J lost 4 bases. This CDR3 comprises 16 residues. As DNA, the CDR3 is TGTGCCAGCAGCTCTGGACAGGGGGCCCCTGGCTATGGCTACACCTTC. This encodes CASSSGQGAPGYGYTF.

In nucleotides, the CDR3 is TGTGCCTGGAGTTGGGGCACTGAAGCTTTCTTT. Amino acids: CAWSWGTEAFF. This chain links TRBV30 with TRBJ1-1; D is uncertain. This CDR3 is built from 11 residues. The V end lost 2 bases, the J end lost 4 bases, and 5 bases lay between the germline ends. CDR1 GTSNPN and CDR2 SVGIG come from the germline V gene (reference sequence).

In its sample, this clone was seen once. This chain joins TRBV3-1 (or the pseudogene TRBV3-2) and TRBJ1-1; D gene ambiguous. CDR3 length equals 12 residues. Trimming removed 4 bases from V and 7 bases from J, with 10 bases in between. The germline CDR1 and CDR2 sequences are LGHDT and YNNKEL (reference sequence). The CDR3 nucleotides read TGTGCCAGCAGCCTAGGCGGGGTTGAAGCTTTCTTT. Translation gives CASSLGGVEAFF.

This clone was seen only a few times. The chain couples TRBV5-4 to TRBJ2-1, with 10 bases fitting TRBD2. The CDR3 totals 15 residues. The germline CDR1 and CDR2 sequences are SGHNT and YYREEE (reference sequence). Unmatched junction bases numbered 0, after V lost 0 bases and J lost 3 bases. CDR3 protein: CASSLASGSYNEQFF. The CDR3 DNA reads as TGTGCCAGCAGCTTGGCTAGCGGGAGCTACAATGAGCAGTTCTTC.

The genes are TRBV6-1 and TRBJ1-1; no reliable D call. The CDR3 consists of 17 residues. Germline V gene sequence: CDR1 MNHNS, CDR2 SASEGT. V was trimmed by 3 bases and J by 1 base, leaving 18 bases between them. CDR3 in DNA: TGTGCCAGCAGTGACACCGGGGAAAGGGTAGGGAACACTGAAGCTTTCTTT. This sequence encodes CASSDTGERVGNTEAFF.

This rearrangement joins TRBV2 to TRBJ1-1, with TRBD1 matching over 7 bases. CDR1 and CDR2 (germline): SNHLY, FYNNEI. V lost 7 bases, J lost 8 bases, and 13 bases stayed unmatched. This CDR3 is built from 14 residues. CDR3 DNA: TGTGCCAGCACTCCCTCGGGACAGAATCCCGAAGCTTTCTTT. This codes for CASTPSGQNPEAFF. Full variable domain (remainder filled in from reference TRBV2 and TRBJ1-1): EPEVTQTPSHQVTQMGQEVILRCVPISNHLYFYWYRQILGQKVEFLVSFYNNEISEKSEIFDDQFSVERPDGSNFTLKIRSTKLEDSAMYFCASTPSGQNPEAFFGQGTRLTVV.

The chain links TRBV21-1 to TRBJ2-3; the tabulated D call, TRBD1, remains unverified against the DNA. TRBV21-1 is annotated as a pseudogene. CDR3 size: 15 residues. The CDR3 spells CASSKEVRLTDTQYF. CDR3 nucleotides: TGTGCCAGCAGTAAAGAGGTCAGGTTGACAGATACGCAGTATTTT.

The genes are TRBV5-5 and TRBJ2-1; either TRBD1 or TRBD2 may supply D (6 bases each). Trimming left V 6 bases short and J 0 bases short, with 13 bases between. The CDR3 runs to 15 residues. Germline values: CDR1 SGHKS, CDR2 YYEKEE (reference sequence). This CDR3 reads CASTRGGSSYNEQFF. The DNA of the CDR3 is TGTGCCAGCACCCGAGGGGGGAGCTCCTACAATGAGCAGTTCTTC.